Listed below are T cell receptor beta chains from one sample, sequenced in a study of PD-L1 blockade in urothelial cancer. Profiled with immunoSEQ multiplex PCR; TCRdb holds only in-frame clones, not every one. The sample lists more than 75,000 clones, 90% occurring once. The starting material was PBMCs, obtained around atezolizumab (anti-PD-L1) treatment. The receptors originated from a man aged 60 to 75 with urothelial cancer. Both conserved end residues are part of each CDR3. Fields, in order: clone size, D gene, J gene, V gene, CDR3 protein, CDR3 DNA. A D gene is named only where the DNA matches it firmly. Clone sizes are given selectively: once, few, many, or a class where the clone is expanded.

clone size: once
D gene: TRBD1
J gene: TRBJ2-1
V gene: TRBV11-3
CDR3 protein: CASSPGQGSYNEQFF
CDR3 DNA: TGTGCCAGCAGCCCAGGACAGGGGTCGTACAATGAGCAGTTCTTC

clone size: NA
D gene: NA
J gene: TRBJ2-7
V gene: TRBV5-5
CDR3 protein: CASSSRGFEQYF
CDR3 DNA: TGTGCCAGCAGCTCGAGGGGGTTCGAGCAGTACTTC

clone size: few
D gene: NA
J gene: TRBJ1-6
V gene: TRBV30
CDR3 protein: CAHGKMSSPLHF
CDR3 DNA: TGTGCCCACGGGAAGATGAGTTCACCCCTCCACTTT

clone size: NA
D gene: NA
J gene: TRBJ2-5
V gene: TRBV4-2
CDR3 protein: CASSQGSPEETQYF
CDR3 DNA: TGTGCCAGCAGCCAAGGCTCGCCGGAGGAGACCCAGTACTTC

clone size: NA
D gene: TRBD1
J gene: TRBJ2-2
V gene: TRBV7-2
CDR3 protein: CASSWDRAGTGELFF
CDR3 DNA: TGTGCCAGCAGTTGGGACAGGGCGGGGACCGGGGAGCTGTTTTTT

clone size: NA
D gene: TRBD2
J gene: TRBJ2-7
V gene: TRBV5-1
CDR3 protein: CASSGTSGAYEQYF
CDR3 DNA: TGCGCCAGCAGCGGGACTAGCGGGGCCTACGAGCAGTACTTC

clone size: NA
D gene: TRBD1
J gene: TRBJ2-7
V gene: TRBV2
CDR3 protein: CASNYRDRDYEQYF
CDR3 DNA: TGTGCCAGCAATTACCGGGACAGGGATTACGAGCAGTACTTC

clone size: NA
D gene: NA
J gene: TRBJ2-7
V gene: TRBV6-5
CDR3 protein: CASGKSGLYEQYF
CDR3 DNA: TGTGCCAGCGGCAAATCGGGACTCTACGAGCAGTACTTC

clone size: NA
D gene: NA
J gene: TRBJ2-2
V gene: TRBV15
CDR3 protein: CATRVGNRVSTGELFF
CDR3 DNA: TGTGCCACCAGGGTGGGGAACAGGGTATCAACCGGGGAGCTGTTTTTT

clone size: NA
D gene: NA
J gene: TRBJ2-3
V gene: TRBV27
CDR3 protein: CASSLSNAQAGDTQYF
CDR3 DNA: TGTGCCAGCAGTTTATCGAACGCCCAGGCCGGAGATACGCAGTATTTT

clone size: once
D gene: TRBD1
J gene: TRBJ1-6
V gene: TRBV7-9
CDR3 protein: CASSLDWDRGNSPLHF
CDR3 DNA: TGTGCCAGCAGCTTAGACTGGGACAGGGGTAATTCACCCCTCCACTTT

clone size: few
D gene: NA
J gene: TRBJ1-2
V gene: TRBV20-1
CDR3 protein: CSARGYGYTF
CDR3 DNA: TGCAGTGCTAGGGGCTACGGCTACACCTTC

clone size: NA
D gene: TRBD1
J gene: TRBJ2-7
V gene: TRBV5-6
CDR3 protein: CASSQQGPRSYEQYF
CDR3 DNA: TGTGCCAGCAGCCAACAGGGGCCCCGCTCCTACGAGCAGTACTTC

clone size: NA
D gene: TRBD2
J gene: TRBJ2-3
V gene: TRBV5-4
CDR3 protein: CASSLGGASGRVRTDTQYF
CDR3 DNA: TGTGCCAGCAGCTTGGGTGGGGCTAGCGGGAGGGTTAGAACAGATACGCAGTATTTT

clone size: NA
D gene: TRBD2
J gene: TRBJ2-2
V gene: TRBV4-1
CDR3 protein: CASSQVGGPGELFF
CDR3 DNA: TGCGCCAGCAGCCAAGTGGGAGGGCCCGGGGAGCTGTTTTTT

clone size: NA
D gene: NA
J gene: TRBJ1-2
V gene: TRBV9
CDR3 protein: CASSVGDSRNYGYTF
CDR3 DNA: TGTGCCAGCAGCGTAGGTGACAGTAGAAACTATGGCTACACCTTC

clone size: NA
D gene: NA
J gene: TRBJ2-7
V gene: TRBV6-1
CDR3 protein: CASSEGGRSTYEQYF
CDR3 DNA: TGTGCCAGCAGTGAAGGGGGGCGGAGTACCTACGAGCAGTACTTC

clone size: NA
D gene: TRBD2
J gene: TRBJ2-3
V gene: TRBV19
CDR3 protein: CASRSSGELDTQYF
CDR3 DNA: TGTGCCAGCAGATCTAGCGGGGAATTAGATACGCAGTATTTT

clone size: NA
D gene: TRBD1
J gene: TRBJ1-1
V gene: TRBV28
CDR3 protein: CASSSTGDGTEAFF
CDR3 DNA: TGTGCCAGCAGCTCGACAGGGGATGGGACTGAAGCTTTCTTT

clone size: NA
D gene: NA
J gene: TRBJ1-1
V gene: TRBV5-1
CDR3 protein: CASSLAGVTEAFF
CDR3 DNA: TGCGCCAGCAGCTTGGCCGGGGTAACTGAAGCTTTCTTT

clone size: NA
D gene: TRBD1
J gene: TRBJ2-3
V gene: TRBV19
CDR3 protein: CASSDRSGGDTQYF
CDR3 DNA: TGTGCCAGTTCCGACAGGTCAGGGGGAGATACGCAGTATTTT

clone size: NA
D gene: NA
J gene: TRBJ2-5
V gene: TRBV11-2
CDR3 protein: CASTSRETQYF
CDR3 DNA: TGTGCCAGCACCTCCAGGGAGACCCAGTACTTC

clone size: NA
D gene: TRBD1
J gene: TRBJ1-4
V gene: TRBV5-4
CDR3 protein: CASSQQTGRDEKLFF
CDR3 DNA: TGTGCCAGCAGCCAACAGACAGGGCGGGATGAAAAACTGTTTTTT

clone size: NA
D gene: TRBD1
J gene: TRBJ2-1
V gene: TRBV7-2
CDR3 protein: CASSPPGGRPNEQFF
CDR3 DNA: TGTGCCAGCAGCCCCCCAGGGGGTAGGCCCAATGAGCAGTTCTTC

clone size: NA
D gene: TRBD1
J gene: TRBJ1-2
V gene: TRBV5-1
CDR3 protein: CASSLGQGNGGYTF
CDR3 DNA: TGCGCCAGCAGCTTGGGACAGGGGAACGGTGGCTACACCTTC

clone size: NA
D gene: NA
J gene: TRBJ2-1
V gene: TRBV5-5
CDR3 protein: CASSFRDSSYNEQFF
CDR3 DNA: TGTGCCAGCAGCTTTCGGGACTCATCCTACAATGAGCAGTTCTTC

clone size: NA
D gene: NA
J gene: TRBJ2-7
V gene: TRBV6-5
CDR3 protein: CASSYYGSAGRYEQYF
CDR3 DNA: TGTGCCAGCAGTTATTACGGTAGCGCGGGTCGCTACGAGCAGTACTTC

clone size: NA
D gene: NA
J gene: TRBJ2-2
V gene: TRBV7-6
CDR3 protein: CASSLTLRGRFRFGELFF
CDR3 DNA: TGTGCCAGCAGCTTGACGCTAAGGGGCCGGTTTCGCTTCGGGGAGCTGTTTTTT

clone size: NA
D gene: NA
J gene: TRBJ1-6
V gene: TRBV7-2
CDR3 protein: CASSSLYSPLHF
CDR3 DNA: TGTGCCAGCAGCTCCCTCTATTCACCCCTCCACTTT

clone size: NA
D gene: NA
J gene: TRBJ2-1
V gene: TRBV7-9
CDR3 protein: CASSFRNEQFF
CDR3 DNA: TGTGCCAGCAGCTTCCGTAATGAGCAGTTCTTC

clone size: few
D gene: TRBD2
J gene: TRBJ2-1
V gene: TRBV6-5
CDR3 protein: CASSQTSGTFNEQFF
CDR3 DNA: TGTGCCAGCAGCCAAACTAGCGGGACCTTCAATGAGCAGTTCTTC

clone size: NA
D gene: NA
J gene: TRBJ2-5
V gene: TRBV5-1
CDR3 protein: CASSLASGGAGETQYF
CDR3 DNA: TGCGCCAGCAGCTTGGCCTCGGGGGGCGCGGGAGAGACCCAGTACTTC

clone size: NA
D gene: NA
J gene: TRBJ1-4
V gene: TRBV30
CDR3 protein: CAWSEQGFREKLFF
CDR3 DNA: TGTGCCTGGAGTGAACAGGGTTTTCGTGAAAAACTGTTTTTT

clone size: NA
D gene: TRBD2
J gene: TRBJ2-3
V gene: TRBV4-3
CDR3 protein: CASSQRLAGGHITDTQYF
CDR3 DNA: TGCGCCAGCAGCCAGAGACTAGCGGGAGGCCATATCACAGATACGCAGTATTTT

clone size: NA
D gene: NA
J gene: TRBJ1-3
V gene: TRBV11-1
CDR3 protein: CASSVRTDSGNTIYF
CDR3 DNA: TGTGCCAGCAGCGTGCGTACAGACTCTGGAAACACCATATATTTT

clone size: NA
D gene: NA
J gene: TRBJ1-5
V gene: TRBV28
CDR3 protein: CASRGANQPQHF
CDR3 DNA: TGTGCCTCGCGGGGGGCCAATCAGCCCCAGCATTTT

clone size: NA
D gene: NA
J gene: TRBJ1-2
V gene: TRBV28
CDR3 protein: CASSTSNYGYTF
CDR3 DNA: TGTGCCAGCAGTACCAGTAACTATGGCTACACCTTC

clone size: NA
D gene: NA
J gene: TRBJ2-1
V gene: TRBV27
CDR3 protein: CASSLAVYNEQFF
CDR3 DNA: TGTGCCAGCAGTTTAGCAGTCTACAATGAGCAGTTCTTC

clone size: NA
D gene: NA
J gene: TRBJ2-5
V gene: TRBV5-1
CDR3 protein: CASSSEDRSQYF
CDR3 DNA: TGCGCCAGCAGCTCCGAAGACAGGTCCCAGTACTTC

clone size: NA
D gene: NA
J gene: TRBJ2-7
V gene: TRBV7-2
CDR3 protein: CASSLGTAYEQYF
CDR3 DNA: TGTGCCAGCAGCTTAGGCACAGCCTACGAGCAGTACTTC

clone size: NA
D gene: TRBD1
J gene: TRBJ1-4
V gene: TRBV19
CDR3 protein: CASSLGDRNEKLFF
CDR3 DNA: TGTGCCAGTAGTCTTGGGGACAGGAATGAAAAACTGTTTTTT